Shown below are 13 T cell receptor beta chains from a single sample sequenced in a study of early T cells in non-severe SARS-CoV-2 infection. TCRdb recomputed calls from the 5' RACE reads with MiXCR, one row per CDR3 protein. This sample has tens of thousands of distinct CDR3 sequences; roughly 6% occur once, and the top ten carry about 8%. Sequencing was done on a sample of whole blood. Every receptor here comes from an adult who was a healthcare worker with PCR-confirmed SARS-CoV-2 infection or an uninfected control (not recorded which).

This clonotype was detected a few times. The chain uses TRBV10-3 and TRBJ2-7; a possible D gene is TRBD2 (5 bases). Trimming left V 5 bases short and J 7 bases short, with 18 bases between. The length of the CDR3 is 14 residues. The germline CDR1 and CDR2 sequences are ENHRY and SYGVKD. CDR3 sequence reads: CAISFDGSRGEQYF. The DNA of the CDR3 is TGTGCCATCAGTTTCGACGGATCTCGCGGGGAGCAGTACTTC.

This clonotype was picked up a small number of times. The V gene is TRBV11-2, the J gene TRBJ1-1; 7 bases line up with TRBD1. This CDR3 comprises 17 residues. V was pared by 5 bases and J by 1 base, with 13 bases of the junction left unmatched. CDR1 SGHAT and CDR2 FQNNGV come from the germline V gene. CDR3: CASSPHDSNRGNTEAFF. The DNA for the CDR3 is TGTGCCAGCAGCCCCCATGATTCGAACAGGGGGAACACTGAAGCTTTCTTT.

This clonotype was seen ten or more times. The CDR3 bases are TGCAGTGCCCGTCCAGGGCATGGAAACACCATATATTTT. It codes for CSARPGHGNTIYF. V usage is TRBV20-1 and J usage is TRBJ1-3; perhaps TRBD1 as D (5 bases). CDR1 is DFQATT, CDR2 SNEGSKA, per germline (reference sequence). The CDR3 contains 13 residues. V lost 6 bases to trimming and J lost 3 bases, with 12 bases between them.

The chain employs TRBV5-1 and TRBJ2-5; D remains unclear. Germline V CDR1 and CDR2: SGHRS, YFSETQ. V lost 0 bases and J 0 bases, leaving 0 bases between the germline ends. This CDR3 contains 12 residues. CDR3 coding DNA: TGCGCCAGCAGCTTGGACCAAGAGACCCAGTACTTC. The encoded protein is CASSLDQETQYF.

This clonotype is medium-sized in the sample. This sequence joins TRBV6-6 and TRBJ1-5; possible D gene TRBD1, 5 bases. Germline V CDR1 and CDR2: MNHNY, SVGAGI (reference sequence). This CDR3 is 18 amino acids long. V lost 0 bases, J lost 2 bases, and 17 bases lay in between. In DNA, the CDR3 is TGTGCCAGCAGTTACTCCAATTGGGGGAGGGATGGCAATCAGCCCCAGCATTTT. Translated: CASSYSNWGRDGNQPQHF.

The rearrangement joins TRBV2 to TRBJ1-4; D is uncertain. Trimming removed 7 bases from V and 7 bases from J, with 10 bases in between. The CDR3 is made up of 12 amino acids. From germline, CDR1 is SNHLY and CDR2 FYNNEI. The CDR3 DNA follows: TGTGCCAGCACCCCGGGATCTGAAAAACTGTTTTTT. Its protein product is CASTPGSEKLFF.

A few counts support this clonotype. V usage is TRBV11-2 and J usage is TRBJ1-2; D unclear. CDR3 length: 13 amino acids. V lost 5 bases and J lost 4, with 11 bases in between. Germline V lookup: CDR1 SGHAT, CDR2 FQNNGV. The CDR3 protein is CASSPDQVYGYTF. CDR3 nucleotides: TGTGCCAGCAGCCCTGACCAGGTCTATGGCTACACCTTC. The whole variable domain, remainder taken from reference TRBV11-2 and TRBJ1-2, is EAGVAQSPRYKIIEKRQSVAFWCNPISGHATLYWYQQILGQGPKLLIQFQNNGVVDDSQLPKDRFSAERLKGVDSTLKIQPAKLEDSAVYLCASSPDQVYGYTFGSGTRLTVV.

The J gene is TRBJ1-1, the V gene TRBV29-1; TRBD1 aligns across 8 bases. The V and J ends lost 6 bases and 1 base, in that order; junction bases with no gene match: 1. The CDR3 has 12 residues. Germline CDR1 SQVTM, CDR2 ANQGSEA. The CDR3 DNA follows: TGCAGCGTCGGACAGGGGAACACTGAAGCTTTCTTT. Protein: CSVGQGNTEAFF.

This clonotype has just a few counts. The chain is built from TRBV19 and TRBJ2-1; 10 bases align to TRBD2. In germline, CDR1 is LNHDA, CDR2 SQIVND (reference sequence). V lost 2 bases to trimming and J lost 0 bases; unmatched junction nucleotides: 13. This CDR3 has 20 residues. CDR3 in amino acids: CASSISLAGVVENSYNEQFF. In nucleotides, the CDR3 is TGTGCCAGTAGTATATCGCTAGCGGGGGTAGTAGAAAACTCCTACAATGAGCAGTTCTTC.

This clonotype occurred many times. The genes are TRBV7-2 and TRBJ2-5, with 7 bases identical to TRBD1. The CDR3 totals 15 residues. Trimming cost V 5 bases and J 5 bases; bases outside gene matches: 11. Looked up from germline, CDR1 is SGHTA and CDR2 is FQGNSA. The CDR3 nucleotides are TGTGCCAGCAGCACCACAGGGGATACACGGGAGACCCAGTACTTC. The encoded protein is CASSTTGDTRETQYF.

This clonotype was detected only a few times. This chain joins TRBV12-3 or TRBV12-4 and TRBJ1-3, with 10 bases aligning to TRBD1. The CDR3 has 16 residues. V was pared by 6 bases and J by 4 bases, with 9 bases of the junction left unmatched. The CDR3 nucleotides read TGTGCCAGCAGAAAGACAGGGGGCGCGAGAGGAAACACCATATATTTT. It codes for CASRKTGGARGNTIYF.

The chain links TRBV18 to TRBJ2-4; 7 nucleotides match TRBD2. CDR3 length: 16 residues. Germline-derived CDR1 and CDR2 are KGHSH and LQKENI. The trim removed 3 bases at V and 0 bases at J, leaving 5 bases unmatched. The chain's CDR3 is CASSPPSGLAKNIQYF. The CDR3 DNA reads TGTGCCAGCTCACCTCCTAGCGGACTAGCCAAAAACATTCAGTACTTC. Full variable domain (remainder filled in from reference TRBV18 and TRBJ2-4): NAGVMQNPRHLVRRRGQEARLRCSPMKGHSHVYWYRQLPEEGLKFMVYLQKENIIDESGMPKERFSAEFPKEGPSILRIQQVVRGDSAAYFCASSPPSGLAKNIQYFGAGTRLSVL.

The chain carries TRBV7-2 and TRBJ2-1, with D perhaps given as TRBD1 or TRBD2 (5 bases each). The germline CDR1 and CDR2 sequences are SGHTA and FQGNSA. V lost 1 base and J 4 bases, leaving 11 bases between the germline ends. This CDR3 comprises 15 residues. The CDR3 protein is CASSLVLGEYNEQFF. As DNA, the CDR3 is TGTGCCAGCAGCTTAGTACTAGGGGAATACAATGAGCAGTTCTTC.